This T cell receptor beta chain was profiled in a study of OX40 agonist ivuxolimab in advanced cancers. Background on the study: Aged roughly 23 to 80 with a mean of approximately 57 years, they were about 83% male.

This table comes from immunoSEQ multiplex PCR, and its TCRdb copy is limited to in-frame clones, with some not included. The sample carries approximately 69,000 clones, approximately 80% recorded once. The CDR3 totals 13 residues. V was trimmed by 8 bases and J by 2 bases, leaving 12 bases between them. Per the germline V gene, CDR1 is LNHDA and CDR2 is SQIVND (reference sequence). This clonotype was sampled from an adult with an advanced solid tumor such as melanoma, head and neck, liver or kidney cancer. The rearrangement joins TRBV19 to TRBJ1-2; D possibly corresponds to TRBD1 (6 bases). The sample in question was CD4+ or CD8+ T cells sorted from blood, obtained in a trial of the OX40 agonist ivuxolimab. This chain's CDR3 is CASANRVNYGYTF. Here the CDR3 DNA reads TGTGCCAGTGCTAACAGGGTCAACTATGGCTACACCTTC.